Here is one T cell receptor beta chain with its context. The data belong to a study of blood T cell repertoires in COVID-19. Authors' methods: Quantification of nucleated cells was approximated via reference gene primer amplification. Assay used: immunoSEQ multiplex PCR; TCRdb lists only in-frame clones, some missing. V and J calls plus clone size are reproduced from that table; the DNA served to infer D and trimming. The data hold a few hundred thousand clones, with roughly 90% observed a single time. Germline CDR1 reads KGHDR; CDR2 reads SFDVKD. Trimming took off 4 bases at V and 6 bases at J, with 14 bases between the two ends. The CDR3 runs 15 residues.

The sequence derives from a woman in her 30s with COVID-19, enrolled during active disease. Sequencing was performed on peripheral blood. This chain connects TRBV24-1 to TRBJ2-2; tentative D call: TRBD1 (6 bases). CDR3 sequence: CATSDVGAPAGELFF. The CDR3 DNA reads as TGTGCCACCAGTGACGTGGGGGCGCCGGCCGGGGAGCTGTTTTTT.